These 29 T cell receptor beta chains were sequenced from one sample in a study of T-cell memory formation after mild COVID-19. MiXCR, run by TCRdb on the 5' RACE reads, gives a single entry per CDR3 protein. The sample lists 89,000 or so distinct CDR3 sequences, roughly 12% occurring once. Sequenced: PBMCs or a T cell subset sorted from them (not recorded which). The receptors derive from a man aged 18-30 years who had mild COVID-19 (a few samples of this study predate the infection). Cell type and time point are not known.

V gene TRBV6-4 combines with J gene TRBJ2-7, with TRBD2 identical over 7 bases. This CDR3 is built from 14 residues. Germline assignment: CDR1 MRHNA and CDR2 SNTAGT. V lost 3 bases to trimming and J lost 4 bases; unmatched junction nucleotides: 6. The DNA of the CDR3 is TGTGCCAGCAGTGAGGCTTGGGACTATTACGAGCAGTACGTC. This translates into CASSEAWDYYEQYV.

J is TRBJ1-2 and V is TRBV4-2; a possible D gene is TRBD1 (5 bases). Trimming removed 2 bases at V and 3 bases at J, with 16 bases between. The CDR3 has 16 residues. Germline V gene sequence: CDR1 LGHNA, CDR2 YNFKEQ. The CDR3 sequence: CASSQNGFGDHYGYTF. The DNA of the CDR3 is TGTGCCAGCAGCCAAAATGGGTTTGGGGACCACTATGGCTACACCTTC.

This clonotype has a handful of counts. The chain combines TRBV15 with TRBJ2-7; D uncertain. V lost 8 bases to trimming and J lost 2 bases, with 13 bases between them. CDR1 is LNHNV and CDR2 is YYDKDF in the germline V gene (reference sequence). The CDR3 covers 13 residues. The CDR3 region is CATGLTPTYEQYF. The CDR3, as DNA: TGTGCCACCGGATTGACACCAACCTACGAGCAGTACTTC.

J is TRBJ1-4 and V is TRBV7-9; D gene unclear. Germline CDR1 SEHNR, CDR2 FQNEAQ (reference sequence). This CDR3 has 14 amino acids. Trimming stripped 5 bases from V and 4 bases from J, with 11 bases between. This CDR3 is CASSLNPFNEKLFF. The CDR3, as DNA: TGTGCCAGCAGCCTAAACCCGTTTAATGAAAAACTGTTTTTT.

The genes are TRBV4-1 and TRBJ1-3, with D maybe TRBD1 (6 bases). CDR1 MGHRA and CDR2 YSYEKL come from the germline V gene. V was pared by 0 bases and J by 3 bases, with 12 bases between. There are 16 residues in the CDR3. CDR3 in amino acids: CASSQDRTGHGNTIYF. The CDR3 DNA follows: TGCGCCAGCAGCCAAGATAGAACAGGGCATGGAAACACCATATATTTT.

V and J are TRBV5-5 and TRBJ2-5; D is undetermined. This CDR3 region has 12 residues. Germline V gene lookup returns CDR1 SGHKS and CDR2 YYEKEE (reference sequence). V lost 0 bases and J lost 5, with 5 bases in between. DNA for the CDR3: TGTGCCAGCAGCTTGGCACCCGAGACCCAGTACTTC. It codes for CASSLAPETQYF.

The chain carries TRBV6-2 or TRBV6-3 and TRBJ2-3, with D perhaps matching TRBD1 (5 bases). In germline, CDR1 is MNHEY, CDR2 SVGEGT. Trimming cost V 0 bases and J 6 bases, with 7 bases left between them. The CDR3 contains 13 residues. The CDR3 nucleotides are TGTGCCAGCAGTTACTCGAAGGGGGATACGCAGTATTTT. Translated: CASSYSKGDTQYF.

The chain combines TRBV7-2 with TRBJ2-1, with a possible D match to TRBD1 (6 bases). The CDR3 has 14 amino acids. Trimming pared 5 bases from V and 5 bases from J, leaving 13 bases between. The germline gives CDR1 SGHTA, CDR2 FQGNSA. CDR3 DNA: TGTGCCAGCAGCCCTCAGGGGACCGACAATGAGCAGTTCTTC. It translates to CASSPQGTDNEQFF.

The table lists this clonotype with a few counts. V usage is TRBV29-1 and J usage is TRBJ2-5; 8 bases agree with TRBD1. V gave up 0 bases and J gave up 3 bases; unmatched junction bases: 6. CDR3 size: 15 residues. Germline CDR1 reads SQVTM; CDR2 reads ANQGSEA. CDR3 in DNA: TGCAGCGTTGAAGATTGGGCAGGGGGCGAAGAGACCCAGTACTTC. This codes for CSVEDWAGGEETQYF.

The chain joins TRBV10-2 to TRBJ1-4, with D perhaps TRBD1 (5 bases). The CDR3 is 12 residues long. Germline loops: CDR1 WSHSY, CDR2 SAAADI. Deletions cut 7 bases from V and 7 bases from J, with 10 bases between. CDR3 nucleotide sequence: TGCGCCAGCACCCCAGGGATTGAAAAACTGTTTTTT. Translated, it gives CASTPGIEKLFF.

The CDR3 sequence is CASSQTSGGAYTQYF. The CDR3 DNA is TGTGCCAGCAGCCAAACTAGCGGGGGGGCTTATACGCAGTATTTT. The chain is built from TRBV7-9 and TRBJ2-3; 13 positions match TRBD2. With V trimmed by 5 bases and J by 7 bases, 6 bases remained unmatched. The CDR3 contains 15 residues. The germline gives CDR1 SEHNR, CDR2 FQNEAQ (reference sequence).

CDR3 nucleotides: TGTGCCAGCAGTAGGACAAGGGATGAGCAGTTCTTC. It translates to CASSRTRDEQFF. This chain connects TRBV12-3 or TRBV12-4 to TRBJ2-1; D is perhaps TRBD1 (5 bases). The V gene lost 5 bases and the J gene lost 8 bases, with 10 bases spanning the gap. The CDR3 has 12 residues.

J is TRBJ1-2 and V is TRBV2; 10 bases map to TRBD1. This CDR3 is built from 14 residues. The trim removed 6 bases at V and 4 bases at J, leaving 5 bases unmatched. The germline V gene has CDR1 SNHLY and CDR2 FYNNEI. The CDR3 region has the DNA TGTGCCAGCAGGAACCGGGACAGGGGCTATGGCTACACCTTC. Residues: CASRNRDRGYGYTF.

This clonotype was found many times. The chain has TRBV5-1 and TRBJ1-2; D is undetermined. Looked up from germline, CDR1 is SGHRS and CDR2 is YFSETQ. V lost 4 bases to trimming and J lost 0 bases, with 16 bases between them. There are 16 residues in the CDR3. The CDR3 nucleotides read TGCGCCAGCAGCCCGGACGATCACTCTGCTAACTATGGCTACACCTTC. It is translated as CASSPDDHSANYGYTF.

At least ten counts were recorded for this clonotype. The genes are TRBV12-3 or TRBV12-4 and TRBJ2-3; 12 nucleotides agree with TRBD2. The CDR3 spans 15 residues. The V and J ends lost 2 bases and 4 bases, in that order; junction bases with no gene match: 1. The CDR3, as DNA: TGTGCCAGCAGTTTATCTAGCGGGGGGGCAGATACGCAGTATTTT. Its translation is CASSLSSGGADTQYF.

The chain combines TRBV12-3 or TRBV12-4 with TRBJ2-5; a possible D gene is TRBD1 (5 bases). The ends were cut back, 5 bases at V and 1 base at J, with 11 bases in the middle. The CDR3 is 14 residues long. The CDR3 DNA reads as TGTGCCAGCAGTACGACCGACAGCCAAGAGACCCAGTACTTC. The encoded protein is CASSTTDSQETQYF.

This clonotype has a handful of counts. V and J are TRBV10-2 and TRBJ2-7; D call uncertain. Deletions cut 4 bases from V and 2 bases from J, with 15 bases between. The CDR3 is 15 amino acids. Germline CDR1 reads WSHSY; CDR2 reads SAAADI. CDR3 region: CASSAVSGLPYEQYF. The CDR3 nucleotides read TGCGCCAGCAGTGCTGTTTCCGGCCTGCCCTACGAGCAGTACTTC.

This clonotype occurred a few times. This rearrangement joins TRBV7-9 to TRBJ1-1; 7 positions match TRBD1. The germline V gene encodes CDR1 SEHNR and CDR2 FQNEAQ (reference sequence). This CDR3 comprises 15 residues. Trimming took 4 bases from V and 1 from J; bases not matched to a gene: 6. As DNA, the CDR3 is TGTGCCAGCAGCTCATCCCGGGACAGGAACACTGAAGCTTTCTTT. Its translation is CASSSSRDRNTEAFF.

This clonotype was seen only a few times. The chain carries TRBV29-1 and TRBJ2-1, with 8 bases identical to TRBD2. J was trimmed by 7 bases and V by 6 bases; bases with no gene match: 8. Germline-derived CDR1 and CDR2 are SQVTM and ANQGSEA. The length of the CDR3 is 13 residues. CDR3 amino acids: CSVRGGRRNEQFF. The CDR3 DNA follows: TGCAGCGTCCGGGGGGGCCGACGAAATGAGCAGTTCTTC.

This clonotype turned up a few times. V gene TRBV5-5 combines with J gene TRBJ1-1; the D gene is possibly TRBD1 (5 bases). V was clipped by 1 base and J by 0 bases, with 13 bases between them. CDR1 is SGHKS and CDR2 is YYEKEE in the germline V gene (reference sequence). The CDR3 consists of 16 residues. The CDR3: CASSLHPGTLNTEAFF. CDR3 in DNA: TGTGCCAGCAGCTTGCATCCAGGGACCTTGAACACTGAAGCTTTCTTT.

The chain has TRBV21-1 and TRBJ2-2; the table calls TRBD2, which could not be checked here. TRBV21-1 is described as a pseudogene. The CDR3 spans 15 residues. The CDR3 loop reads CASTLGAGGTGELFF. The CDR3 DNA is TGTGCCAGCACCCTAGGAGCGGGGGGGACCGGGGAGCTGTTTTTT.

The rearrangement joins TRBV5-1 to TRBJ2-1; 7 bases line up with TRBD2. This CDR3 is 16 amino acids long. Germline CDR1 and CDR2: SGHRS and YFSETQ. The trim removed 1 base at V and 1 base at J, leaving 5 bases unmatched. Here the CDR3 DNA reads TGCGCCAGCAGCTTGCCCAGGGAGGGATCCTACAATGAGCAGTTCTTC. This encodes CASSLPREGSYNEQFF.

This chain connects TRBV5-6 to TRBJ1-1, with D possibly matching TRBD1 (5 bases). Germline V lookup: CDR1 SGHDT, CDR2 YYEEEE. The V and J ends lost 3 bases and 0 bases respectively, with 21 bases between them. The CDR3 spans 18 residues. The chain's CDR3 is CASSSTIGTGEMNTEAFF. The CDR3 nucleotides read TGTGCCAGCAGCTCAACAATCGGGACCGGAGAGATGAACACTGAAGCTTTCTTT. Filled out from reference TRBV5-6 and TRBJ1-1, the complete variable domain reads DAGVTQSPTHLIKTRGQQVTLRCSPKSGHDTVSWYQQALGQGPQFIFQYYEEEERQRGNFPDRFSGHQFPNYSSELNVNALLLGDSALYLCASSSTIGTGEMNTEAFFGQGTRLTVV.

There are a few counts of this clonotype. The chain joins TRBV12-3 or TRBV12-4 to TRBJ2-1, with no clear D. The V and J ends lost 0 bases and 8 bases respectively, with 11 bases between them. The CDR3 has 14 amino acids. The CDR3 here is CASSLAPMSDEQFF. CDR3 coding DNA: TGTGCCAGCAGTTTAGCCCCCATGTCGGATGAGCAGTTCTTC.

Many counts were recorded for this clonotype. The rearrangement joins TRBV27 to TRBJ2-5; the D gene could be TRBD1 or TRBD2 (5 bases each). There are 13 residues in the CDR3. The germline V and J ends were trimmed by 8 bases and 5 bases, with 15 bases remaining between them. The germline gives CDR1 MNHEY, CDR2 SMNVEV (reference sequence). The CDR3 DNA is TGTGCCAGCGGGCCTGGGGGTGGGGAGACCCAGTACTTC. This encodes CASGPGGGETQYF.

The chain employs TRBV29-1 and TRBJ2-7; 8 positions agree with TRBD2. The germline V gene has CDR1 SQVTM and CDR2 ANQGSEA. V trimming: 5 bases; J trimming: 3 bases; junction bases outside the gene matches: 0. The CDR3 is 11 residues long. The CDR3 region has the DNA TGCAGCGTTCGGGAGGGCTACGAGCAGTACGTC. Its translation: CSVREGYEQYV.

This clonotype appeared many times. This chain joins TRBV4-3 and TRBJ2-2; the D gene is possibly TRBD1 (6 bases). Trimming cost V 2 bases and J 6 bases, with 13 bases left between them. The length of the CDR3 is 15 residues. Germline CDR1 reads LGHNA; CDR2 reads YSLEER. As DNA, the CDR3 is TGCGCCAGCAGCCAATCTGGGGGCGAGGCCGGGGAGCTGTTTTTT. Protein sequence: CASSQSGGEAGELFF.

This clonotype was counted many times. This sequence joins TRBV7-7 and TRBJ2-5, with D maybe TRBD2 (6 bases). Trimming removed 5 bases at V and 4 bases at J, with 14 bases between. This CDR3 has 14 amino acids. Germline V CDR1 and CDR2: SSHAT, FNYEAQ (reference sequence). Written as DNA, the CDR3 is TGTGCCAGCAGCCCTACTAGCACTGGAGAGACCCAGTACTTC. This gives the protein CASSPTSTGETQYF.

The chain couples TRBV6-5 to TRBJ2-1, with D uncertain. The V gene's germline CDR1 is MNHEY and CDR2 SVGAGI. Trimming cost V 0 bases and J 9 bases, with 9 bases left between them. The CDR3 consists of 13 residues. CDR3 in amino acids: CASSYSAGAEQFF. The CDR3 DNA is TGTGCCAGCAGTTACTCGGCAGGCGCTGAGCAGTTCTTC.